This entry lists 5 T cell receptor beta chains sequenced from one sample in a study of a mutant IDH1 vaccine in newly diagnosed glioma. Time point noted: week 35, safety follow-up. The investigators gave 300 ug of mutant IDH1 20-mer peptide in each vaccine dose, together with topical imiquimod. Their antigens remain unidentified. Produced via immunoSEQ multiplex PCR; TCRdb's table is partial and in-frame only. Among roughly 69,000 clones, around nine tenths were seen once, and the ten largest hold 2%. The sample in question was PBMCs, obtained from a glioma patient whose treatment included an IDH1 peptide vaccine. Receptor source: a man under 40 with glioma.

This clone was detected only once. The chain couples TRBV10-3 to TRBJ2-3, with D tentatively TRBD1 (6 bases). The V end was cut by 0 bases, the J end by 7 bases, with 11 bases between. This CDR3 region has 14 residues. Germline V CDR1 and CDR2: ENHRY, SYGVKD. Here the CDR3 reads CAISESKGHHTQYF. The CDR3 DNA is TGTGCCATCAGTGAGTCGAAGGGACACCATACGCAGTATTTT.

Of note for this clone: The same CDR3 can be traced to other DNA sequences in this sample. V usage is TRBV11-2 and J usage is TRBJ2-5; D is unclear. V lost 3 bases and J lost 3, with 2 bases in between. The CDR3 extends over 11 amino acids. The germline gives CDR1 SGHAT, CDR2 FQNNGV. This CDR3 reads CASSFEETQYF. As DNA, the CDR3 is TGTGCCAGCAGCTTCGAAGAGACCCAGTACTTC.

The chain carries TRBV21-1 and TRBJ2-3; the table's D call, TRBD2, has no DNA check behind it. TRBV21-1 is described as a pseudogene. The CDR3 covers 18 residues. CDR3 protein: CASLVPGTSGGLTDTQYF. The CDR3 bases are TGTGCCAGCCTCGTCCCCGGGACTAGCGGGGGGTTAACAGATACGCAGTATTTT.

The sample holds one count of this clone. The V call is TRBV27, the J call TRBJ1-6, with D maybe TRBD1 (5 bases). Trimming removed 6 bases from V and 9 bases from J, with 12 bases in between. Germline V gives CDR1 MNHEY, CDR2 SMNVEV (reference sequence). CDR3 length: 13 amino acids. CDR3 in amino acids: CASRRGITSPLHF. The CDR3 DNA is TGTGCCAGCAGGAGGGGTATTACTTCACCCCTCCACTTT.

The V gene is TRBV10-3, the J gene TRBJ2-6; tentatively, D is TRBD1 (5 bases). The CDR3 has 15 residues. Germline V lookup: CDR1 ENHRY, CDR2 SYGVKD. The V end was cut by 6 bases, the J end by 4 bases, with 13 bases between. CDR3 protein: CAIRNQGPGANVLTF. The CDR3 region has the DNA TGTGCCATCAGGAACCAGGGTCCCGGGGCCAACGTCCTGACTTTC.